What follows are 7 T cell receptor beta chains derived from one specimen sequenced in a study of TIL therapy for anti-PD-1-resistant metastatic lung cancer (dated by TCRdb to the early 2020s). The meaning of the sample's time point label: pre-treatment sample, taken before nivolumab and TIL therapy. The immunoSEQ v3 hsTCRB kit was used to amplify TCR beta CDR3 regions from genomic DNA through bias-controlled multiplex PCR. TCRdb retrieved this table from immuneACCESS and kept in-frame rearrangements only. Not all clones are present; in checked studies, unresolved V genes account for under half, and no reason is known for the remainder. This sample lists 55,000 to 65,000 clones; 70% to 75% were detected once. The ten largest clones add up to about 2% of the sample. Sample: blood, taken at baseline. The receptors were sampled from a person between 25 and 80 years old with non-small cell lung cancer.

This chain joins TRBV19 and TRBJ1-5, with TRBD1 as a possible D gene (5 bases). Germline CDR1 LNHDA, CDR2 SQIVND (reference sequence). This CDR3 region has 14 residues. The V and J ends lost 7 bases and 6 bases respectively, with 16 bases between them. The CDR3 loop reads CASTSRTGTQPQHF. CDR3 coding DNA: TGTGCCAGTACCTCGCGAACAGGAACTCAGCCCCAGCATTTT.

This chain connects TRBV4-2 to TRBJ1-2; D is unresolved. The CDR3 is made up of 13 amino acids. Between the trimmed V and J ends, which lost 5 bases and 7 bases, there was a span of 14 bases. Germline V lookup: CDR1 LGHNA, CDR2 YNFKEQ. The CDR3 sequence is CASSLAKMFGYTF. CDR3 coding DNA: TGTGCCAGCAGCTTGGCCAAGATGTTTGGCTACACCTTC.

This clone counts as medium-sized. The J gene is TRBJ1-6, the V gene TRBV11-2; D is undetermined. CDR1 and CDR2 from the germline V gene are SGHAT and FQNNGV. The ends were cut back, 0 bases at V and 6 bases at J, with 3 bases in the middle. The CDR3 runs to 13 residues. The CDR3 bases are TGTGCCAGCAGCTTAGACAGTAATTCACCCCTCCACTTT. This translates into CASSLDSNSPLHF.

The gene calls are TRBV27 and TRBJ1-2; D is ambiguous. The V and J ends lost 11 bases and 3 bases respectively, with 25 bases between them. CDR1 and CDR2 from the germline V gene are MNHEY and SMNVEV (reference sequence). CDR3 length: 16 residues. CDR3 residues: CAGRTMLNTEYYGYTF. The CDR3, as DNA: TGTGCCGGCCGTACCATGCTAAACACAGAATACTATGGCTACACCTTC.

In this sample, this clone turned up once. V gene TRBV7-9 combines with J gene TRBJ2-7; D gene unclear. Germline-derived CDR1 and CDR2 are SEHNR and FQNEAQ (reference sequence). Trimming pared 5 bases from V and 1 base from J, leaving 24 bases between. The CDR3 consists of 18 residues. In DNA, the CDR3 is TGTGCCAGCAGCCCACAAACAGTCGGGCCAGGTAGATCCTACGAGCAGTACTTC. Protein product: CASSPQTVGPGRSYEQYF. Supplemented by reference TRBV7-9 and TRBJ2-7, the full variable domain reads DTGVSQNPRHKITKRGQNVTFRCDPISEHNRLYWYRQTLGQGPEFLTYFQNEAQLEKSRLLSDRFSAERPKGSFSTLEIQRTEQGDSAMYLCASSPQTVGPGRSYEQYFGPGTRLTVT.

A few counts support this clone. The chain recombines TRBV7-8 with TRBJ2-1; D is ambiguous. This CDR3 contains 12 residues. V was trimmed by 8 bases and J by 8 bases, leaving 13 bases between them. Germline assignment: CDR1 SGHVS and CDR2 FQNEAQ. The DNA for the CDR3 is TGTGCCAGCGAGCATAGGCGGCATGAGCAGTTCTTC. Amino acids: CASEHRRHEQFF.

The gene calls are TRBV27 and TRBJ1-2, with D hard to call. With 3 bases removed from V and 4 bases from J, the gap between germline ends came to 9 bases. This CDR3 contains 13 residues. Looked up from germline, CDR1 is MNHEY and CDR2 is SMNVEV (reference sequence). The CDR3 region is CASSFADAYGYTF. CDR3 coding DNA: TGTGCCAGCAGTTTCGCCGACGCCTATGGCTACACCTTC.